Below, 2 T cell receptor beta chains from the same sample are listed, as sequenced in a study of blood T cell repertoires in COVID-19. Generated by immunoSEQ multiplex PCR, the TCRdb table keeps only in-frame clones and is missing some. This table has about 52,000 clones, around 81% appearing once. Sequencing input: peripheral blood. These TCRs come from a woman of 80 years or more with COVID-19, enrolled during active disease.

The CDR3 loop is CASSQQNSNQPQHF. Here the CDR3 DNA reads TGTGCCAGCAGCCAACAGAATAGCAATCAGCCCCAGCATTTT. The chain couples TRBV11-2 to TRBJ1-5; D unclear. The CDR3 length is 14 residues. Trimming took 5 bases from V and 0 from J, leaving 8 bases between them. CDR1 is SGHAT and CDR2 is FQNNGV in the germline V gene.

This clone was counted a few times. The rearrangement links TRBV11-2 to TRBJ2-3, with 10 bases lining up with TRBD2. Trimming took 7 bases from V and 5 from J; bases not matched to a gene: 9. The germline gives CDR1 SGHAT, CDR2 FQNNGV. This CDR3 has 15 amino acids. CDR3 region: CASTRASGSLDTQYF. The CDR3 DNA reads TGTGCCAGCACCCGGGCTAGCGGGAGCCTAGATACGCAGTATTTT. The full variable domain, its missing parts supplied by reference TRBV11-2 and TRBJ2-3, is EAGVAQSPRYKIIEKRQSVAFWCNPISGHATLYWYQQILGQGPKLLIQFQNNGVVDDSQLPKDRFSAERLKGVDSTLKIQPAKLEDSAVYLCASTRASGSLDTQYFGPGTRLTVL.